One TCR beta chain is described in this entry. Its antigen is unidentified. This specimen comes from a study of type 1 and type 2 diabetes patients. The PCR template was genomic DNA. A primer set of 30 forward and 13 reverse primers amplified the CDR3. TCRdb analysed the multiplex PCR reads with MiXCR anew, one entry per CDR3 protein. Among about 270,000 distinct CDR3 sequences, around 47% were seen once, and the ten largest hold around 13%. General study results and limits: Highly-expanded CD4+ clones were few in type 2 diabetes, median one, about 3.8% of reads.

Germline V gives CDR1 SNHLY, CDR2 FYNNEI. V gave up 0 bases and J gave up 1 base, with 9 bases separating them. The CDR3 has 16 residues. The receptor comes from a man younger than 35 with type 2 diabetes. The chain couples TRBV2 to TRBJ2-2; D remains unclear. Sequenced material: peripheral blood mononuclear cells (PBMCs). CDR3 sequence: CASSEARLGNTGELFF. The CDR3 region has the DNA TGTGCCAGCAGTGAAGCCCGCCTTGGGAACACCGGGGAGCTGTTTTTT. The whole variable domain, remainder taken from reference TRBV2 and TRBJ2-2, is EPEVTQTPSHQVTQMGQEVILRCVPISNHLYFYWYRQILGQKVEFLVSFYNNEISEKSEIFDDQFSVERPDGSNFTLKIRSTKLEDSAMYFCASSEARLGNTGELFFGEGSRLTVL.